This section outlines one T cell receptor beta chain sequence together with its context. Its antigen has not been determined. No base-level quality is on record; no much larger clone is a single base apart. This entry comes from a study of blood T cells in healthy people across ages (dated by TCRdb to the mid-2010s). Study-wide context: In model experiments, template switching captured roughly one uniquely barcoded TCR beta cDNA molecule for every two T cells. Using the same blood draw, the study looked at two additional independent replicas of 1 million unique cDNA reads for two donors, one aged 18 to 30 and the other aged 80 or older. Using deep sequencing normalized with unique cDNA molecular identifiers, the study measured how TCR beta repertoire diversity changes with age. To avoid experimental bias, donors of different ages were distributed randomly across sequencing lanes. Four age groups were formed from the donors: young (average about 16 years), middle-aged (more than 35), aged (around 62) and long-lived (around 80). What the research found in general, with its limitations: Estimates of total diversity based on one million sequenced T cells were regarded as lower bounds and as underestimates. Observed TCR beta diversity per million T cells fell roughly linearly with age, and a significant reduction was already apparent by age roughly 40. Donor CMV infection status was unknown, potentially confounding age-related changes in expanded clonotypes. The long-lived group showed more naive CD4+ T cells, fewer expanded clones and increased TCR diversity than the aged group, suggesting age selection. Conclusive comparison of naive and antigen-experienced compartments was prevented by the profiling of bulk unsorted PBMCs. There was a strong correlation between observed TCR beta diversity and the percentage of naive T cells measured by flow cytometry.

The library was generated by 5' RACE. Instrument used: Illumina HiSeq 2500. A second PCR of roughly 6 to 12 cycles was run with a J-beta primer mix and a sample-barcoded 5' primer. Each TCR beta cDNA molecule received a unique molecular identifier from a template-switch 5' adaptor carrying 12 random nucleotides. Each sample yielded at least 2.5 million CDR3-containing paired-end reads. The Mint cDNA synthesis kit, primed by a TRBC-specific oligonucleotide, was used to synthesize first-strand cDNA from all RNA. Following uracil-DNA glycosylase treatment, all cDNA underwent a first 18-cycle PCR with the universal primers M1SS and BC2_uni_R. The study's processing was this. Each sample was normalized by randomly selecting 1 million high-quality reads, each carrying a distinct molecular identifier. Instead of being binned into consensus sequences, reads with shared molecular identifiers were discarded. MiTCR, set to a Q25 quality threshold and the strictest error-elimination algorithm, was used for CDR3 identification, clonotype clustering and error correction. Lower-bound total TCR beta diversity was estimated with a nonparametric unseen species model using Euler transformation. TCRdb reprocessed the public reads (quality trimming at Q25 with fastp, clone calling with MiXCR) and kept in-frame beta chains. Entries are consolidated by CDR3 protein sequence, retaining the most common genes and DNA. TCRdb's processing, not the authors' own work, is the source of the V and J calls. The sample table holds roughly 1,300,000 distinct CDR3 sequences, of which roughly 59% were seen once. In total, the top ten clones hold approximately 7% of the sample.

The 39 donors, aged about 6 to 95 years, were systemically healthy Caucasian individuals from Russia. Roughly 10 milliliters of peripheral blood were collected from each donor into EDTA-treated Vacutainer tubes. Ficoll-Paque density-gradient centrifugation was used to isolate PBMCs, with at least 6 million obtained per sample. Total RNA was extracted from PBMCs with Trizol reagent, with at least 5.5 micrograms obtained per sample. The percentages of naive CD45RAhigh/CD27high T cells were determined by flow cytometry on a PBMC aliquot from every donor. V has 3 bases trimmed and J has 2 bases trimmed; junction bases matching no gene number 0. The CDR3 sequence holds 13 residues, the cysteine and phenylalanine included. Only the CDR3 region is kept as DNA, spanning 39 bases read in frame from base 1. Taken from the germline V gene, the CDR1 and CDR2 loops are ENHRY and SYGVKD.

The sequenced sample was blood. This sequence originates from a man aged 18 to 30 in good health. In this chain, TRBV10-3 is recombined with TRBJ2-5; 7 bases in between match TRBD2. The nucleotide sequence reads as follows: TGTGCCATCAGTGATAGCGGGCAAGAGACCCAGTACTTC. The encoded protein is CAISDSGQETQYF.